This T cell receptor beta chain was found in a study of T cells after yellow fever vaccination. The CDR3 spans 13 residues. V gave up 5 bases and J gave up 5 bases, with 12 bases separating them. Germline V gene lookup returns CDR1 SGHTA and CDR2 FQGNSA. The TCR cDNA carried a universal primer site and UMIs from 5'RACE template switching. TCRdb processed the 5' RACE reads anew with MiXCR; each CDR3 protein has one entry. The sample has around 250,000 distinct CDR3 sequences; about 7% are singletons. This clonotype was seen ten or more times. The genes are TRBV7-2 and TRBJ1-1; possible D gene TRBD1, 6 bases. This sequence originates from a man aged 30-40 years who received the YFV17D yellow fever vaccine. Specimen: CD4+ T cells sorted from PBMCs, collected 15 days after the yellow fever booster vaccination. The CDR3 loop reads CASSAKGGTEAFF. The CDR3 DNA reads TGTGCCAGCAGCGCTAAGGGGGGGACTGAAGCTTTCTTT.